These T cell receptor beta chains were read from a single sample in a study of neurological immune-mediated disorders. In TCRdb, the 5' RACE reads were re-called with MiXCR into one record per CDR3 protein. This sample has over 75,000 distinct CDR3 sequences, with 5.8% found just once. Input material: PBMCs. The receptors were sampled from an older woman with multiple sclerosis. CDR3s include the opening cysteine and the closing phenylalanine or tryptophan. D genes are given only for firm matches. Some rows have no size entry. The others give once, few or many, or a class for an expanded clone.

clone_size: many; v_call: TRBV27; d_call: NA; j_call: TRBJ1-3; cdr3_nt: TGTGCCAGCAACCCAGCTGGAAACACCATATATTTT; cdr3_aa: CASNPAGNTIYF
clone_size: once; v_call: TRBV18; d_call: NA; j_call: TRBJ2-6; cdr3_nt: TGTGCCGGATCTACGAGCTCTGGGTCCAACGTCCTGACTTTC; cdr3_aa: CAGSTSSGSNVLTF
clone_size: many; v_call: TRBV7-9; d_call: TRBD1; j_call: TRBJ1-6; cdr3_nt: TGTGCCAGCAGCTTATCAGGGGGTGATTCACCCCTCCACTTT; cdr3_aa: CASSLSGGDSPLHF
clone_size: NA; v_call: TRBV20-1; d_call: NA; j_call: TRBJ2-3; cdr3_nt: TGCAGTGCTAGGATCACTTCTTTCACAGATACGCAGTATTTT; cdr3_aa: CSARITSFTDTQYF
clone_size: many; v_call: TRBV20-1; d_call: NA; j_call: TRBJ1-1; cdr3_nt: TGCAGTGCTTACCGGGCCGTCACTGAAGCTTTCTTT; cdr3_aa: CSAYRAVTEAFF
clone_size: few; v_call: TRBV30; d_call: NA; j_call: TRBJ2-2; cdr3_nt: TGTGCCAGTCGTCGGGGCGCGAACACCGGGGAGCTGTTTTTT; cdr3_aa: CASRRGANTGELFF
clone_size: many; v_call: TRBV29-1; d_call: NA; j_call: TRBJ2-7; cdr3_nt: TGCAGCGTCAGTGATTCCTACGAGCAGTACTTC; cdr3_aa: CSVSDSYEQYF
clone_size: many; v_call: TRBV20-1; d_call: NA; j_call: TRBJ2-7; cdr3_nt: TGCAGTGGGGGCGCCGGAAGTAATACCTACGAGCAGTACTTC; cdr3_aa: CSGGAGSNTYEQYF
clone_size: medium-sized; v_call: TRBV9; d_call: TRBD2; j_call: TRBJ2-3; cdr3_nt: TGTGCCAGCGGTATAGCGGGGGCAACAGATACGCAGTATTTT; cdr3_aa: CASGIAGATDTQYF
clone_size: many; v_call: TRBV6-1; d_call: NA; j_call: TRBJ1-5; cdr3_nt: TGTGCCAGCAGATCGGACAGAGTACAGCCCCAGCATTTT; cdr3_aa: CASRSDRVQPQHF
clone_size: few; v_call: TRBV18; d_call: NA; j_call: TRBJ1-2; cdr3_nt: TGTGCCAGCTCACCACCAACCCGTGATGGCTACACCTTC; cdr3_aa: CASSPPTRDGYTF
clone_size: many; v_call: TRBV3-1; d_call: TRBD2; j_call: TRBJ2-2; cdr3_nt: TGTGCCAGCAGCTTTTTTGGGGGGGCGAACACCGGGGAGCTGTTTTTT; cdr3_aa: CASSFFGGANTGELFF
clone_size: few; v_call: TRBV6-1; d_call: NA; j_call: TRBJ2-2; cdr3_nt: TGTGCCAGCAGCCCCGGGACAATGAACACCGGGGAGCTGTTTTTT; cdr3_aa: CASSPGTMNTGELFF
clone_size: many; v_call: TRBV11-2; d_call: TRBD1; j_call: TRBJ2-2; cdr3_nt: TGTGCCAGCAGCCCGCGGACAGGGACGAACACCGGGGAGCTGTTTTTT; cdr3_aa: CASSPRTGTNTGELFF
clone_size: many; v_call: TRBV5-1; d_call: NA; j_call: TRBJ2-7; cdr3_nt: TGCGCCAGCAGCCGCAGGTCTGGGAACGAGCAGTACTTC; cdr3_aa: CASSRRSGNEQYF
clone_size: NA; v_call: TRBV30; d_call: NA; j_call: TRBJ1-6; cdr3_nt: TGTGCCTGGAGTGTACAGGCGGACCTTAATTCACCCCTCCACTTT; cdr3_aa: CAWSVQADLNSPLHF
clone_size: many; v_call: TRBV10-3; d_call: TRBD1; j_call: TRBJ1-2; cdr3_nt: TGTGCCATCAGTGGACAGGGAGTCGGCTACACCTTC; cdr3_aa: CAISGQGVGYTF
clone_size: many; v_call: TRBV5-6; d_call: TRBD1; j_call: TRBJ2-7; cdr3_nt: TGTGCCAGCAGCCCGCAGGGGGCCCAGCAGTACTTC; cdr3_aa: CASSPQGAQQYF
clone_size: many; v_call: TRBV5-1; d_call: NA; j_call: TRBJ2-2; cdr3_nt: TGCGCCAGCAGCTTGGCAACAGGGCAGCTGTTTTTT; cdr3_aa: CASSLATGQLFF
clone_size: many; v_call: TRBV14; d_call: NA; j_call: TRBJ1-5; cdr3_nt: TGTGCCAGCAGCCAACAGGGGAATCAGCCCCAGCATTTT; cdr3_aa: CASSQQGNQPQHF
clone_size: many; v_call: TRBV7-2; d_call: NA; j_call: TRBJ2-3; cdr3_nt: TGTGCCAGCAAAGACGGGGCTAGCACAGATACGCAGTATTTT; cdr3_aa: CASKDGASTDTQYF
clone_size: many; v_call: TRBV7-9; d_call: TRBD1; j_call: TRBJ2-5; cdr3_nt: TGTGCCAGCAGCTTAAGCAGCCAGGGGGCGTGGGAAGAGACCCAGTACTTC; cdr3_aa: CASSLSSQGAWEETQYF
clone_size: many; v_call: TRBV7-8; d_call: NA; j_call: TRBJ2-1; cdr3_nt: TGTGCCAGCAGCTTACGGGACTCCGGTCTTACAACTGAGCAGTTCTTC; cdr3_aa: CASSLRDSGLTTEQFF
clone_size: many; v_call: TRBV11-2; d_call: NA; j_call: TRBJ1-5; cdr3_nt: TGTGCCAGCAGCCAGGGGCCACGAAATCAGCCCCAGCATTTT; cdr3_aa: CASSQGPRNQPQHF
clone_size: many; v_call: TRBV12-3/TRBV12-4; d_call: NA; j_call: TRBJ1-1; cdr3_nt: TGTGCCAGCAGTCCCCGTAGGAGGGGTGAGACTGAAGCTTTCTTT; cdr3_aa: CASSPRRRGETEAFF
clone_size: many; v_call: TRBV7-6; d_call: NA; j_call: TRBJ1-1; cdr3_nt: TGTGCCAGCAGCTTATTAGACATGAACACTGAAGCTTTCTTT; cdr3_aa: CASSLLDMNTEAFF
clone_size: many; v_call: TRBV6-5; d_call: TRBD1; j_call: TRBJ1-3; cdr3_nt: TGTGCCAGCAGTGCCAGACAGGGTAACTCTGGAAACACCATATATTTT; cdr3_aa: CASSARQGNSGNTIYF
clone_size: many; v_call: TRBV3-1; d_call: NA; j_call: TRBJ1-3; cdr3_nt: TGTGCCAGCAGTCACCCCGACGGAAACACCATATATTTT; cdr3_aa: CASSHPDGNTIYF
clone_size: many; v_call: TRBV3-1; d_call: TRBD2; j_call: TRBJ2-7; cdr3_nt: TGTGCCAGCAGCCATATAGCGGGGGACACGCGGAGCTCCTACGAGCAGTACTTC; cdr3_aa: CASSHIAGDTRSSYEQYF
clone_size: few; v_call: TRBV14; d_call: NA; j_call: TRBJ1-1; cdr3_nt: TGTGCCAGCAGCCGTCGGGCCCCGGGGACTGAAGCTTTCTTT; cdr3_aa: CASSRRAPGTEAFF
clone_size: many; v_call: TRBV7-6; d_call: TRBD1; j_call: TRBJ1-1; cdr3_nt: TGTGCCAGCAGCCGACAGGGGTACACTGAAGCTTTCTTT; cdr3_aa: CASSRQGYTEAFF
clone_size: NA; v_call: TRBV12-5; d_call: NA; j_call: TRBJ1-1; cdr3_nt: TGTGCTAGTGGTTTGGAAGCCGGCACTGAAGCTTTCTTT; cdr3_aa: CASGLEAGTEAFF
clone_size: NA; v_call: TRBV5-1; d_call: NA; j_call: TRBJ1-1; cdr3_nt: TGCGCCAGCAGCTTGGCCGGGGTGGGGAACACTGAAGCTTTCTTT; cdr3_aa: CASSLAGVGNTEAFF
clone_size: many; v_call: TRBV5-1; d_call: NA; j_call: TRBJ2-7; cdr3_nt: TGCGCCAGCAGCCTGACAGGTATCGACTACGAGCAGTACTTC; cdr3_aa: CASSLTGIDYEQYF
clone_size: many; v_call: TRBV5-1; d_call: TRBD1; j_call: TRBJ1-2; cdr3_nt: TGCGCCAGCAGCATACAGGGGGCAGGGGGCTACACCTTC; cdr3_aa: CASSIQGAGGYTF
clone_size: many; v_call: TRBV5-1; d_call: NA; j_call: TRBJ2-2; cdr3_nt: TGCGCCAGCAGCAAAGAGGCTAGCACCGGGGAGCTGTTTTTT; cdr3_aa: CASSKEASTGELFF
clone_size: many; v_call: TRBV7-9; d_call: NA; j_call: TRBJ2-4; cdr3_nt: TGTGCCAGCAGCTTATGGGCCTCGGTCGGGAAGGTACGGGACAAAAACATTCAGTACTTC; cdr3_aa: CASSLWASVGKVRDKNIQYF
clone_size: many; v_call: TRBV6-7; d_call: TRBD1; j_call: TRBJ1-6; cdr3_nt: TGTGCCAGCAGTAACATACAGGGGGTGGCTGGCGATTCACCCCTCCACTTT; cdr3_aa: CASSNIQGVAGDSPLHF
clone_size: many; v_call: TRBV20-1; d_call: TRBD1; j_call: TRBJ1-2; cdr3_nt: TGCAGTGCCCCCGGGGGACAGGGAAACTATGGCTACACCTTC; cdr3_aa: CSAPGGQGNYGYTF
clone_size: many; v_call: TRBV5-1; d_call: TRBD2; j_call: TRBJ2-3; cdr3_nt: TGCGCCAGCAGGGGATGGACTAGCGAGACAGATACGCAGTATTTT; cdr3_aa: CASRGWTSETDTQYF
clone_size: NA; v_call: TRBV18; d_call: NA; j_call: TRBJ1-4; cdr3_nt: TGTGCCAGCTCAAATAGAAACGTCCCGAATGAAAAACTGTTTTTT; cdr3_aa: CASSNRNVPNEKLFF
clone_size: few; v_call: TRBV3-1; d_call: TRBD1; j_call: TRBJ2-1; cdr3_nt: TGTGCCAGCAGCCAGTGGACAGGGGGATACTACAATGAGCAGTTCTTC; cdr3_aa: CASSQWTGGYYNEQFF
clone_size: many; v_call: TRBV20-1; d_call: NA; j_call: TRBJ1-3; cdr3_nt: TGCAGTGCTAGAGTTCGAACAGTCTCTGGAAACACCATATATTTT; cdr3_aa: CSARVRTVSGNTIYF
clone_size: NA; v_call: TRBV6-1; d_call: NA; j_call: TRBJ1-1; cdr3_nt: TGTGCCAGCATCCTATACACTGAAGCTTTCTTT; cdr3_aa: CASILYTEAFF
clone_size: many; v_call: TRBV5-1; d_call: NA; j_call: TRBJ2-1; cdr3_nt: TGCGCCAGCAGCTCCAGGGGTCAATGGGATGAGCAGTTCTTC; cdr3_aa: CASSSRGQWDEQFF
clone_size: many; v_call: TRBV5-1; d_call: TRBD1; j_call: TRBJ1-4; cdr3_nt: TGCGCCAGCAGCGTTACAGGGGGCCGTGAAAAACTGTTTTTT; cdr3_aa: CASSVTGGREKLFF
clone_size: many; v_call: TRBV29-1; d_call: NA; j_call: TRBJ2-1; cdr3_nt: TGCAGCGTTGAAGGGGGGACCGCGAATAACAATGAGCAGTTCTTC; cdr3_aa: CSVEGGTANNNEQFF